The present entry profiles one TCR beta chain with its context. The V and J ends lost 3 bases and 5 bases respectively, with 12 bases between them. The CDR3 consists of 13 residues. In germline, CDR1 is SGHNT, CDR2 YYREEE (reference sequence). The sample is drawn from a study of blood T cell repertoires in COVID-19. Study as a whole: The United States, Italy and Spain supplied acute and convalescent COVID-19 samples. PBMCs, B-cell-depleted T cells, or T cells provided the cDNA or gDNA that made up the material.

Original data processing: Amplification of reference gene primers was used by the study to estimate nucleated cell counts. This table comes from immunoSEQ multiplex PCR, and its TCRdb copy is limited to in-frame clones, with some not included. V, J and clone size are those of that table, while D and trimming were read from the DNA. The sample contains hundreds of thousands of clones, 86% of which appear only once. This receptor was taken from a woman in her fifties or sixties who had recovered from COVID-19. The chain is built from TRBV5-4 and TRBJ2-7; D may be TRBD2 (6 bases). Sequenced material: peripheral blood. The CDR3 coding sequence is TGTGCCAGCAGCTCCCGCGGGAACGACGAGCAGTACTTC. It specifies CASSSRGNDEQYF.